This T cell receptor beta chain was profiled in a study of blood T cell repertoires in COVID-19. The wider study: The cDNA or gDNA used as material had been derived from T cells, B-cell-depleted T cells, or PBMCs.

Patients in Seattle were enrolled during active infection, then followed longitudinally. The table came from immunoSEQ multiplex PCR; TCRdb's copy has only in-frame clones and leaves some out. This sample has some 230,000 clones, with about 88% found just once. The length of the CDR3 is 13 residues. Trimming stripped 2 bases from V and 4 bases from J, with 9 bases between. The sample comprised peripheral blood. The genes are TRBV12-3 or TRBV12-4 and TRBJ2-7; a possible D gene is TRBD1 (5 bases). This TCR was recovered from a woman between 45 and 65 years old with COVID-19, enrolled during active disease. As DNA, the CDR3 is TGTGCCAGCAGTTTAACAGGAATTTACGAGCAGTACTTC. It encodes CASSLTGIYEQYF.